One and the same sample provided the 13 T cell receptor beta chains below, sequenced in a study of identical twins. TCRdb re-derived calls from the 5' RACE reads in MiXCR, one entry per CDR3 protein. The sample has roughly 350,000 distinct CDR3 sequences, roughly 9% seen once. Input material: naive T cells sorted from blood. The source of these receptors is a woman in her fifties or sixties in good health.

This clonotype was seen repeatedly, ten times or more. The chain's CDR3 is CSAPSGTGHTEAFF. CDR3 nucleotide sequence: TGCAGTGCTCCATCGGGGACAGGACACACTGAAGCTTTCTTT. The chain uses TRBV20-1 and TRBJ1-1, with TRBD1 matching 8 bases. The CDR3 extends over 14 amino acids. CDR1 is DFQATT and CDR2 is SNEGSKA in the germline V gene (reference sequence). J was trimmed by 3 bases and V by 5 bases; bases with no gene match: 8.

The chain has TRBV5-1 and TRBJ1-5; 10 bases fit TRBD1. The germline CDR1 and CDR2 sequences are SGHRS and YFSETQ. The ends lost 5 bases at V and 7 bases at J; junction bases unmatched: 9. The CDR3 covers 15 residues. The CDR3 sequence: CASSSGTGANQPQHF. CDR3 nucleotides: TGCGCCAGCAGTTCCGGGACAGGGGCCAACCAGCCCCAGCATTTT.

In its sample, this clonotype was seen a few times. V usage is TRBV7-9 and J usage is TRBJ2-3; D is unresolved. The CDR3 runs 13 residues. V was trimmed by 1 base and J by 3 bases, leaving 5 bases between them. In germline, CDR1 is SEHNR, CDR2 FQNEAQ (reference sequence). This CDR3 is CASSLGATDTQYF. The DNA of the CDR3 is TGTGCCAGCAGCTTAGGAGCGACAGATACGCAGTATTTT.

This clonotype was observed a few times. This rearrangement joins TRBV7-9 to TRBJ1-5, with 7 bases lining up with TRBD1. V gave up 5 bases and J gave up 6 bases; unmatched junction bases: 10. Germline V gives CDR1 SEHNR, CDR2 FQNEAQ (reference sequence). The CDR3 consists of 15 residues. The CDR3 nucleotides are TGTGCCAGCAGCCCCGGGACAGTCGAAGGTCAGCCCCAGCATTTT. Amino acid sequence: CASSPGTVEGQPQHF.

This clonotype has more than one count but fewer than ten. This rearrangement joins TRBV30 to TRBJ2-6; D may be TRBD1 (6 bases). The CDR3 contains 16 residues. V was clipped by 4 bases and J by 0 bases, with 13 bases between them. Germline values: CDR1 GTSNPN, CDR2 SVGIG (reference sequence). The CDR3 reads CAWKGTRSSGANVLTF. The DNA of the CDR3 is TGTGCCTGGAAGGGGACAAGGTCCTCTGGGGCCAACGTCCTGACTTTC.

The V and J genes are TRBV5-5 and TRBJ2-1; D gene unclear. Germline V CDR1 and CDR2: SGHKS, YYEKEE (reference sequence). V was trimmed by 7 bases and J by 1 base, leaving 9 bases between them. The CDR3 totals 13 residues. The CDR3 DNA reads as TGTGCCAGCGAGGAAGGGTCCTACAATGAGCAGTTCTTC. Its protein product is CASEEGSYNEQFF.

This clonotype has ten or more counts. V and J are TRBV29-1 and TRBJ2-1; D not resolved. The germline V and J ends were trimmed by 4 bases and 0 bases, with 7 bases remaining between them. Germline loops: CDR1 SQVTM, CDR2 ANQGSEA. The CDR3 runs 13 residues. CDR3: CSVGRPSYNEQFF. CDR3 bases: TGCAGCGTTGGCAGACCCTCCTACAATGAGCAGTTCTTC.

There are many counts of this clonotype. V is TRBV6-5 and J is TRBJ2-5; possible D gene TRBD1, 5 bases. With 5 bases removed from V and 5 bases from J, the gap between germline ends came to 9 bases. CDR1 is MNHEY and CDR2 is SVGAGI in the germline V gene. The CDR3 totals 12 residues. The CDR3 loop reads CASSPGLETQYF. The CDR3, as DNA: TGTGCCAGCAGTCCAGGGTTGGAGACCCAGTACTTC.

In this sample, this clonotype turned up many times. CDR3 sequence (DNA): TGTGCCACCAGTGCCCTAGCGGGAGTTACCACAGATACGCAGTATTTT. Residues: CATSALAGVTTDTQYF. V gene TRBV24-1 combines with J gene TRBJ2-3, with 10 bases that match TRBD2. Germline V gene sequence: CDR1 KGHDR, CDR2 SFDVKD. After removal of 5 bases from V and 2 bases from J, the junction contained 6 bases not matched to a gene. This CDR3 is built from 16 residues.

This sequence joins TRBV5-1 and TRBJ2-7; no firm D call. This CDR3 contains 12 residues. The V end was cut by 4 bases, the J end by 4 bases, with 9 bases between. Germline CDR1 and CDR2: SGHRS and YFSETQ. In DNA form, the CDR3 reads TGCGCCAGCAGCGGGTCAGCTTACGAGCAGTACTTC. Translating it yields CASSGSAYEQYF.

In its sample, this clonotype was seen a few times. The chain recombines TRBV5-5 with TRBJ2-2; maybe TRBD2 (6 bases). CDR1 and CDR2 from the germline V gene are SGHKS and YYEKEE (reference sequence). The CDR3 has 17 amino acids. V gave up 4 bases and J gave up 0 bases, with 16 bases separating them. CDR3 in amino acids: CASSPEWGRSNTGELFF. CDR3 DNA: TGTGCCAGCAGCCCTGAATGGGGGAGGTCGAACACCGGGGAGCTGTTTTTT. Full variable domain (remainder filled in from reference TRBV5-5 and TRBJ2-2): DAGVTQSPTHLIKTRGQQVTLRCSPISGHKSVSWYQQVLGQGPQFIFQYYEKEERGRGNFPDRFSARQFPNYSSELNVNALLLGDSALYLCASSPEWGRSNTGELFFGEGSRLTVL.

In its sample, this clonotype was seen many times. This chain uses TRBV5-1 with TRBJ1-5; D is undetermined. V lost 0 bases and J lost 8, with 9 bases in between. Germline V gives CDR1 SGHRS, CDR2 YFSETQ. The CDR3 spans 13 residues. The CDR3 reads CASSLVPGEPQHF. The CDR3, as DNA: TGCGCCAGCAGCTTGGTGCCCGGGGAGCCCCAGCATTTT.

V gene TRBV20-1 combines with J gene TRBJ1-2; tentative D call: TRBD1 (5 bases). CDR1 DFQATT and CDR2 SNEGSKA come from the germline V gene (reference sequence). The CDR3 contains 14 residues. V gave up 3 bases and J gave up 2 bases, with 13 bases separating them. Here the CDR3 reads CSARGLGDNYGYTF. The CDR3 nucleotides read TGCAGTGCTAGGGGCTTGGGGGACAACTATGGCTACACCTTC.